The entry below describes one TCR beta chain. Its antigen is not yet known. No clone much larger than this one lies a single base away; base qualities are absent. Each collaborating institution followed its own protocols to collect whole blood in K2EDTA tubes. For TCRbeta analysis, collaborators shipped samples in one of three forms: frozen whole blood, isolated PBMCs, or DNA extracted from either of those sample types. This specimen belongs to a study of blood T cell repertoires in COVID-19 (dated by TCRdb to the early 2020s). Regarding the research as a whole: The collaborator samples originated in the United States, Italy and Spain and spanned the acute and convalescent phases of COVID-19. The prospective study material was composed of cDNA or gDNA derived from T cells, B-cell-depleted T cells, or PBMCs. The dataset comprised deeply sampled blood TCRbeta repertoires from subjects exposed to, actively infected with, or recovered from COVID-19. The repertoires were released in a freely available public database meant as a resource for research on the immune response to SARS-CoV-2. Samples came from the ongoing ImmuneRACE study (first 160 participants) plus 1,254 subjects from 6 global collaborators. Sample metadata almost always included a de-identified subject ID, COVID-19 status, age in years and sex. Where available, HLA class I and class II types were taken from metadata supplied by the sample provider and were not determined by assay-based typing. Study-wide conclusions, independent of this receptor: The quantity of clinical and demographic metadata differed by source and by participant and was supplied without curation.

TCRbeta CDR3 regions were amplified from genomic DNA using the immunoSEQ Assay, a bias-controlled multiplex PCR. The authors' analysis ran thus. The number of nucleated cells in each sample was estimated from the amplification of reference gene primers within the assay. To quantify the absolute abundance of each unique TCRbeta CDR3 rearrangement, sequence reads were collapsed and filtered. Productive Simpson clonality was computed per sample as the square root of Simpson's diversity index over productive rearrangements. TCRdb obtained this table from immuneACCESS and retained in-frame rearrangements with V and J assigned. These tables miss some clones; where compared with another copy, unresolved V genes account for less than half of the shortfall, and the remainder is unexplained. For V, J and clone size, that table is used; D and trimming come from the DNA. Here the sample has more than 200,000 clones; 88% occur a single time. The top ten clones comprise 0.7% of the sample.

A distance of 16 bases separates the germline ends of V and J, which lose 7 bases and 0 bases respectively. The CDR3 numbers 15 residues from cysteine through phenylalanine. CDR3 DNA is the only sequence kept; it has 45 bases, read in frame from the first base. Reading the germline V gene gives CDR1 MNHEY and CDR2 SVGAGI. Sequencing used peripheral blood. Recombination joined TRBV6-5 with TRBJ2-7, with a tentative D gene TRBD1 over 5 matching bases. The receptor was derived from a human donor in a cohort sampled during active COVID-19. The CDR3 region has the sequence CASTLRGHHSYEQYF. Here is the DNA: TGTGCCAGCACCCTTCGAGGACATCACTCCTACGAGCAGTACTTC.